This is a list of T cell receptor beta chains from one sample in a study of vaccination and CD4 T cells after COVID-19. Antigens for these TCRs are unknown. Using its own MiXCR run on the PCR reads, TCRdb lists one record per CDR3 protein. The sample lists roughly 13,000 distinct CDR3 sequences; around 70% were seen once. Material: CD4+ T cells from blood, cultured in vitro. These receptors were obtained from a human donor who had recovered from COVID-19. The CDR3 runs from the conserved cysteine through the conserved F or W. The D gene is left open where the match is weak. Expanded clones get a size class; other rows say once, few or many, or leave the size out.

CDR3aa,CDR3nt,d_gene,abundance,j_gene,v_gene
CASTGTADQYGELFF,TGTGCCAGCACCGGGACAGCCGATCAGTATGGGGAGCTGTTTTTT,NA,NA,TRBJ2-2,TRBV21-1
CATSRLADPGSPLHF,TGTGCCACCAGCAGATTGGCCGATCCGGGGTCACCCCTCCACTTT,NA,NA,TRBJ1-6,TRBV15
CASSMWQVKGNEQFF,TGTGCCAGTAGTATGTGGCAGGTCAAGGGTAATGAGCAGTTCTTC,NA,NA,TRBJ2-1,TRBV19
CASLSPSTDTQYF,TGTGCCAGCCTTTCCCCTAGCACAGATACGCAGTATTTT,NA,NA,TRBJ2-3,TRBV6-1
CASSLAHSGGETQYF,TGTGCCAGCAGCTTAGCGCATAGCGGAGGGGAGACCCAGTACTTC,NA,few,TRBJ2-5,TRBV7-9
CASSSRGGGLAKNIQYF,TGTGCCAGCAGCTCCCGCGGCGGGGGGCTAGCCAAAAACATTCAGTACTTC,TRBD2,NA,TRBJ2-4,TRBV7-9
CSARKSGWNQPQHF,TGCAGTGCTAGGAAGTCAGGGTGGAATCAGCCCCAGCATTTT,NA,few,TRBJ1-5,TRBV20-1
CASSGSGTGTDTQYF,TGTGCCAGCAGTGGTAGCGGGACCGGCACAGATACGCAGTATTTT,TRBD2,NA,TRBJ2-3,TRBV6-1
CASTSRAAGNTIYF,TGTGCCAGTACGAGCCGGGCTGCTGGAAACACCATATATTTT,NA,NA,TRBJ1-3,TRBV19
CASSLSGMEAFF,TGTGCCAGCAGCTTAAGTGGAATGGAAGCTTTCTTT,NA,NA,TRBJ1-1,TRBV7-2
CASSLLVAGSSYEQYF,TGTGCCAGCAGCCTCCTCGTAGCGGGGAGCTCCTACGAGCAGTACTTC,TRBD2,NA,TRBJ2-7,TRBV11-2
CSARGALAGEFEQFF,TGCAGTGCTAGAGGGGCATTGGCGGGAGAGTTTGAGCAGTTCTTC,TRBD2,NA,TRBJ2-1,TRBV20-1
CATRSQGMSTEAFF,TGTGCCACCAGATCCCAGGGTATGAGTACTGAAGCTTTCTTT,NA,once,TRBJ1-1,TRBV24-1
CASSDSSRANYGYTF,TGTGCCAGCAGTGACTCATCCAGGGCCAACTATGGCTACACCTTC,NA,NA,TRBJ1-2,TRBV6-4
CASRAPGEPRGYTF,TGTGCCAGCAGGGCCCCAGGGGAGCCTCGGGGCTACACCTTC,NA,NA,TRBJ1-2,TRBV6-1
CASRAIAGAGEQFF,TGTGCCAGCAGGGCGATAGCGGGAGCAGGTGAGCAGTTCTTC,TRBD2,NA,TRBJ2-1,TRBV27
CASSLRGRAEGETQYF,TGTGCCAGCAGCTTACGCGGGAGGGCCGAGGGGGAGACCCAGTACTTC,TRBD2,NA,TRBJ2-5,TRBV11-3
CASSYEGIQPQHF,TGTGCCAGCAGTTACGAAGGGATACAGCCCCAGCATTTT,NA,NA,TRBJ1-5,TRBV6-2/TRBV6-3
CASSEWFLTDTYGYTF,TGTGCCAGCAGTGAATGGTTCCTGACGGACACCTATGGCTACACCTTC,NA,NA,TRBJ1-2,TRBV6-1
CASGTGWGDTQYF,TGTGCCAGCGGGACGGGATGGGGGGATACGCAGTATTTT,NA,NA,TRBJ2-3,TRBV6-1
CASSPAGFTEAFF,TGTGCCAGCAGCCCAGCAGGGTTCACTGAAGCTTTCTTT,NA,NA,TRBJ1-1,TRBV7-2
CSARPLGRDPETQYF,TGCAGTGCTAGACCCCTGGGACGGGATCCGGAGACCCAGTACTTC,NA,NA,TRBJ2-5,TRBV20-1
CSAVKPGRTYGYTF,TGCAGTGCTGTAAAACCGGGACGGACCTATGGCTACACCTTC,NA,NA,TRBJ1-2,TRBV20-1
CASSSQVGTRSGNTIYF,TGTGCCAGCAGTTCACAAGTGGGGACCCGCTCTGGAAACACCATATATTTT,NA,NA,TRBJ1-3,TRBV28
CASSIEGTTTQYF,TGTGCCAGTAGTATAGAGGGCACCACTACGCAGTATTTT,NA,NA,TRBJ2-3,TRBV19
CAGSRRGGDTQYF,TGTGCCGGCTCTCGCAGGGGGGGAGATACGCAGTATTTT,NA,NA,TRBJ2-3,TRBV2
CASSPRTGQNTDTQYF,TGTGCCAGCAGCCCCCGGACAGGGCAAAACACAGATACGCAGTATTTT,TRBD1,once,TRBJ2-3,TRBV7-9
CAHSRDTEAFF,TGTGCCCATAGTCGTGACACTGAAGCTTTCTTT,NA,NA,TRBJ1-1,TRBV2
CSASRDRGNQPQHF,TGCAGTGCTAGTCGCGACAGGGGGAATCAGCCCCAGCATTTT,TRBD1,few,TRBJ1-5,TRBV20-1
CSAGARTDDNSPLHF,TGCAGTGCTGGAGCTCGGACAGACGATAATTCACCCCTCCACTTT,NA,NA,TRBJ1-6,TRBV20-1
CASSRDIYGYTF,TGTGCCAGCAGCCGGGACATCTATGGCTACACCTTC,NA,NA,TRBJ1-2,TRBV7-9
CAISDPRSSGPTYEQYF,TGTGCCATCAGTGATCCGAGGTCTAGCGGGCCTACCTACGAGCAGTACTTC,TRBD2,NA,TRBJ2-7,TRBV10-3
CSARSFGNTIYF,TGCAGTGCTAGGTCCTTTGGAAACACCATATATTTT,NA,NA,TRBJ1-3,TRBV20-1
CASSLGGDVETQYF,TGTGCCAGCAGCTTAGGGGGGGATGTGGAGACCCAGTACTTC,NA,NA,TRBJ2-5,TRBV7-9
CASSLARDNSPLHF,TGTGCCAGCAGTCTGGCCAGGGACAATTCACCCCTCCACTTT,NA,NA,TRBJ1-6,TRBV12-3/TRBV12-4
CASSFGSYEQYF,TGTGCCAGCAGTTTTGGTTCTTACGAGCAGTACTTC,NA,NA,TRBJ2-7,TRBV12-3/TRBV12-4